These 22 T cell receptor beta chains originate from one sample sequenced in a study of CD8+CD57+ T cells in acquired aplastic anemia. Using genomic DNA as the template, TCR beta VDJ and CDR3 profiling was carried out. One entry per CDR3 protein results from TCRdb running MiXCR on the reads. The sample holds 400,000 to 500,000 distinct CDR3 sequences, about two thirds seen once. The sample taken for sequencing was sorted CD4+, CD8+, or CD8+CD57+ T cells (not recorded which) from PBMCs. All receptors come from a human donor in good health, serving as a control.

A few counts support this clonotype. The V call is TRBV7-9, the J call TRBJ1-2; D call uncertain. CDR3 length: 12 residues. The germline V gene has CDR1 SEHNR and CDR2 FQNEAQ (reference sequence). V was pared by 2 bases and J by 12 bases, with 13 bases between. CDR3 in amino acids: CASSLQSQTHTF. The CDR3 bases are TGTGCCAGCAGCTTACAGTCTCAAACGCACACCTTC.

The chain carries TRBV19 and TRBJ1-1, with TRBD1 identical over 10 bases. CDR1 is LNHDA and CDR2 is SQIVND in the germline V gene (reference sequence). CDR3 size: 16 residues. V lost 9 bases, J lost 4 bases, and 14 bases stayed unmatched. CDR3 sequence reads: CASSLGGQGPRTEAFF. The CDR3 coding sequence is TGTGCCAGCAGTTTAGGGGGACAGGGGCCGCGCACTGAAGCTTTCTTT.

This clonotype was found many times. The chain recombines TRBV15 with TRBJ1-1; 9 bases are shared with TRBD1. Germline CDR1 LNHNV, CDR2 YYDKDF (reference sequence). CDR3 length equals 15 residues. The V segment lost 3 bases and the J segment 7 bases; nucleotides outside the gene matches: 9. CDR3 amino acids: CATSSVKQGAGEAFF. The CDR3, as DNA: TGTGCCACCAGCAGTGTTAAACAGGGGGCGGGTGAAGCTTTCTTT.

A note on this clonotype: The limits of the CDR3 on the DNA are not certain, so only TCRdb's listed CDR3 is given. This rearrangement joins TRBV2 to TRBJ2-7; the table's D call of TRBD1 was not tested on the DNA. The CDR3 adds up to 16 amino acids, both ends counted. Germline values: CDR1 SNHLY, CDR2 FYNNEI. The CDR3 loop is CASSVATGQGYEQYFV.

The chain combines TRBV25-1 with TRBJ1-2, with TRBD1 identical over 8 bases. The CDR3 spans 15 residues. J lost 3 bases, V lost 1 base, and 4 bases had no gene match. Germline V gives CDR1 MGHDK, CDR2 SYGVNS. The CDR3 sequence: CASSELPDRDYGYTF. The CDR3 DNA reads as TGTGCCAGCAGTGAATTACCGGACAGGGACTATGGCTACACCTTC.

This clonotype showed up just once. This chain connects TRBV10-3 to TRBJ2-1, with 9 bases that match TRBD1. Per the germline V gene, CDR1 is ENHRY and CDR2 is SYGVKD. The CDR3 consists of 16 residues. V trimming: 6 bases; J trimming: 2 bases; junction bases outside the gene matches: 8. The CDR3 is CAIREGQGGTYNEQFF. The CDR3 region has the DNA TGTGCCATCAGGGAGGGACAGGGAGGAACCTACAATGAGCAGTTCTTC.

This clonotype has a single count. The CDR3 DNA sequence: TGTGCCATCAGTGAGCCGACGTGTGGGTGGAATGAGCAGTTCTTC. Translation: CAISEPTCGWNEQFF. This chain connects TRBV10-3 to TRBJ2-1; D is unclear. Trimming stripped 2 bases from V and 7 bases from J, with 15 bases between. The CDR3 runs 15 residues. Germline assignment: CDR1 ENHRY and CDR2 SYGVKD.

The chain joins TRBV20-1 to TRBJ1-1; D remains ambiguous. The CDR3 spans 14 residues. Germline V lookup: CDR1 DFQATT, CDR2 SNEGSKA (reference sequence). Trimming stripped 6 bases from V and 6 bases from J, with 20 bases between. The CDR3 reads CSASRTDEKPEAFF. CDR3 DNA: TGCAGTGCATCGAGGACCGATGAAAAACCTGAAGCTTTCTTT.

The sample holds many counts of this clonotype. This chain links TRBV19 with TRBJ1-3; D gene ambiguous. This CDR3 spans 15 amino acids. V was cut by 5 bases and J by 0 bases, with 11 bases left in between. Germline CDR1 reads LNHDA; CDR2 reads SQIVND (reference sequence). The CDR3 loop is CASSSWKSSGNTIYF. The CDR3 bases are TGTGCCAGTAGTTCGTGGAAGAGCTCTGGAAACACCATATATTTT.

As for this clonotype: One end of the junction varies from germline; a read error may be responsible. The J gene is TRBJ1-6, the V gene TRBV15; D call uncertain. Per germline, CDR1 LNHNV and CDR2 YYDKDF (reference sequence). The CDR3 contains 17 residues. The CDR3 DNA is TGTACCACCAGCACCCCTGGAGGGATGTCCTACAATTCACCCCTCCACTTT. The encoded protein is CTTSTPGGMSYNSPLHF.

The V and J genes are TRBV20-1 and TRBJ2-7, with D perhaps TRBD1 or TRBD2 (5 bases each). CDR3 length equals 16 residues. The V gene lost 6 bases and the J gene lost 3 bases, with 24 bases spanning the gap. The germline CDR1 and CDR2 sequences are DFQATT and SNEGSKA (reference sequence). As DNA, the CDR3 is TGCAGTGCGGGGGAGACAGACGGTCCGGAGTACTACGAGCAGTACTTC. Its translation: CSAGETDGPEYYEQYF.

This clonotype occurred many times. The V gene is TRBV12-3 or TRBV12-4, the J gene TRBJ1-2; D gene uncertain. Trimming pared 4 bases from V and 4 bases from J, leaving 10 bases between. The length of the CDR3 is 13 residues. CDR3 DNA sequence: TGTGCCAGCAGTTCCGGCGGTGCCTATGGCTACACCTTC. The encoded protein is CASSSGGAYGYTF.

The chain recombines TRBV11-3 with TRBJ2-6; 10 bases agree with TRBD1. The junction had 8 bases not matched to a gene; V was cut back by 5 bases and J by 1 base. Germline-derived CDR1 and CDR2 are SGHNT and YENEEA. The CDR3 covers 18 residues. CDR3 sequence reads: CASSGQGGGMSGANVLTF. CDR3 bases: TGTGCCAGCAGCGGACAGGGGGGCGGCATGTCTGGGGCCAACGTCCTGACTTTC.

This clonotype occurred many times. The chain combines TRBV12-3 or TRBV12-4 with TRBJ1-5; D is uncertain. The CDR3 length is 14 residues. Trimming left V 3 bases short and J 6 bases short, with 12 bases between. The CDR3 DNA follows: TGTGCCAGCAGTTTTGGGTTAGGTATTCAGCCCCAGCATTTT. Protein product: CASSFGLGIQPQHF.

The chain uses TRBV19 and TRBJ1-1; 8 bases map to TRBD1. V lost 5 bases and J lost 0; bases outside the gene matches: 14. CDR1 is LNHDA and CDR2 is SQIVND in the germline V gene (reference sequence). The CDR3 is 18 amino acids. CDR3 bases: TGTGCCAGTAGTCCCCGGACAGGGATCAACGGAATGAACACTGAAGCTTTCTTT. Amino acids: CASSPRTGINGMNTEAFF.

This clonotype was recorded at least ten times. The chain combines TRBV12-5 with TRBJ1-1; the D gene is possibly TRBD1 (6 bases). This CDR3 spans 14 amino acids. V lost 6 bases and J lost 3, with 14 bases in between. CDR1 is LGHNT and CDR2 is FRNRAP in the germline V gene. The CDR3 coding sequence is TGTGCTAGTGGAGGGGGGCGGGGGGACACTGAAGCTTTCTTT. Translation gives CASGGGRGDTEAFF.

The V gene is TRBV2, the J gene TRBJ2-7, with a tentative D call TRBD2 (5 bases). Germline-derived CDR1 and CDR2 are SNHLY and FYNNEI. This CDR3 comprises 14 residues. V was pared by 2 bases and J by 13 bases, with 21 bases between. The CDR3 sequence is CASSELAAGVDVYF. The CDR3, as DNA: TGTGCCAGCAGTGAATTAGCTGCGGGCGTCGACGTCTACTTC.

This clonotype was recorded at least ten times. This rearrangement joins TRBV5-6 to TRBJ1-5, with 7 positions matching TRBD1. V dropped 4 bases and J dropped 1; count of bases not matched to a gene: 11. CDR3 length: 17 residues. Looked up from germline, CDR1 is SGHDT and CDR2 is YYEEEE. The CDR3 coding sequence is TGTGCCAGCAGCCCCCCGGGAGGGGGCCAAAGCAATCAGCCCCAGCATTTT. This codes for CASSPPGGGQSNQPQHF.

This chain links TRBV19 with TRBJ2-1; tentatively, D is TRBD2 (6 bases). The V gene's germline CDR1 is LNHDA and CDR2 SQIVND (reference sequence). The ends were cut back, 10 bases at V and 6 bases at J, with 19 bases in the middle. CDR3 size: 14 residues. The CDR3 loop reads CATSMQGTANEQFF. CDR3 DNA: TGTGCCACCAGTATGCAAGGGACTGCCAATGAGCAGTTCTTC.

This clonotype came up once. At one end, the junction sequence differs from germline, possibly due to a read error. The chain carries TRBV7-2 and TRBJ2-5; a weak D match, TRBD2 (5 bases). This CDR3 spans 14 amino acids. Germline CDR1 is SGHTA and CDR2 is FQGNSA. CDR3 in DNA: TGTGCCAGCAGCCCCGGACGGGGAGACACTGAAGCTTTCTTC. This codes for CASSPGRGDTEAFF.

On this clonotype itself: Because the CDR3 is missing its conserved closing phenylalanine or tryptophan, this is likely a read error. It is unclear where the CDR3 begins or ends on the DNA, so no DNA is shown, and the CDR3 is as TCRdb lists it. This chain uses TRBV7-3 with TRBJ1-1. The CDR3 extends over 13 residues, inclusive of both ends. The germline V gene has CDR1 SGHTA and CDR2 FQGTGA. The CDR3 here is CASSFSPLPHDLE.

On this clonotype: At one of its ends the junction is not consistent with the germline gene, which may arise from a read error. This sequence joins TRBV2 and TRBJ2-3; D is uncertain. CDR1 is SNHLY, CDR2 FYNNEI, per germline. This CDR3 comprises 12 residues. In DNA, the CDR3 is TGTGCCAGCAGTGATGCAGCAGATACGCAGTCTTTT. Its protein is CASSDAADTQSF.